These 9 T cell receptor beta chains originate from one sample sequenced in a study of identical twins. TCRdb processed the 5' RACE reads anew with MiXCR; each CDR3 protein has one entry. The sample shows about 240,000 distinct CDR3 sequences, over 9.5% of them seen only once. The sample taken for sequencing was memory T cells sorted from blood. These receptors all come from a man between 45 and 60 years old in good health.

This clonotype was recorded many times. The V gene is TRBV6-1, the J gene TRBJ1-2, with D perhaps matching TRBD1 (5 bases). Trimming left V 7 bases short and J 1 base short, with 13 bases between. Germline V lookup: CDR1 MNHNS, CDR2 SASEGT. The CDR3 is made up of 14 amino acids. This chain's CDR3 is CASTRDRFNYGYTF. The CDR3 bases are TGTGCCAGCACCCGAGACAGATTTAACTATGGCTACACCTTC.

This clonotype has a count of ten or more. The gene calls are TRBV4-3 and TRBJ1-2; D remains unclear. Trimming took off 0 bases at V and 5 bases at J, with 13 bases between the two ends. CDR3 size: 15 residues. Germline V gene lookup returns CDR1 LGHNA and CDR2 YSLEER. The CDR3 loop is CASSQDATLNYGYTF. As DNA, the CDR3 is TGCGCCAGCAGCCAAGATGCCACATTGAATTATGGCTACACCTTC.

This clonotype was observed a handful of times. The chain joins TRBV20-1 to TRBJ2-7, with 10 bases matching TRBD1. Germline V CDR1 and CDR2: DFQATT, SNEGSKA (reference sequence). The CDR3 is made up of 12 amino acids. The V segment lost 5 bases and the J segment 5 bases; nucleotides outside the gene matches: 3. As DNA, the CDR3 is TGCAGTGCTCTCGGGACAGGGGACGAGCAGTACTTC. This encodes CSALGTGDEQYF.

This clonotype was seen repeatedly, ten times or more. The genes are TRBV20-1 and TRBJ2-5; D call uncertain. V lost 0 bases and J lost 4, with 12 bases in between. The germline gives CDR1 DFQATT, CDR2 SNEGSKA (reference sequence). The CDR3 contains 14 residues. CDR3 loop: CSARDMHRGETQYF. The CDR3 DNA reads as TGCAGTGCTAGAGATATGCACAGAGGAGAGACCCAGTACTTC.

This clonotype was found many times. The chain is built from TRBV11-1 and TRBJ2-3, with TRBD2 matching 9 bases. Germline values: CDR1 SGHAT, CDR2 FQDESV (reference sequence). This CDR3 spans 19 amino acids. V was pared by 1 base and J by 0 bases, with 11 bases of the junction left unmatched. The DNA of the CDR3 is TGTGCCAGCAGCTTAGGATCCAGCGGGAGGCCCCGAAGCACAGATACGCAGTATTTT. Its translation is CASSLGSSGRPRSTDTQYF.

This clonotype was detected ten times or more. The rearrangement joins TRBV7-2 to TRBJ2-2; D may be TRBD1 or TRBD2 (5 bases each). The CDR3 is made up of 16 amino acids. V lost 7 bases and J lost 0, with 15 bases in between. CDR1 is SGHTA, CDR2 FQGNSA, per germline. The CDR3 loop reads CASTHRLGANTGELFF. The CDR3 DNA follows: TGTGCCAGCACCCACAGGTTGGGAGCGAACACCGGGGAGCTGTTTTTT.

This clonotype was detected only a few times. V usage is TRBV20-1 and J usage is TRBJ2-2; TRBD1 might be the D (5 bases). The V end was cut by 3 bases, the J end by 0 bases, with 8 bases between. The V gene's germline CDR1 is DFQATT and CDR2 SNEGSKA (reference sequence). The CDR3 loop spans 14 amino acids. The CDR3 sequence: CSASGAANTGELFF. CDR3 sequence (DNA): TGCAGTGCTAGTGGGGCGGCGAACACCGGGGAGCTGTTTTTT.

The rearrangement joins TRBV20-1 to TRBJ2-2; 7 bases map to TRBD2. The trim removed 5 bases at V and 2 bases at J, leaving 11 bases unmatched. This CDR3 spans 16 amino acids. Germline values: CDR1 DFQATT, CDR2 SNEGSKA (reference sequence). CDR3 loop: CSAQRAGTENTGELFF. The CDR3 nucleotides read TGCAGTGCTCAACGAGCGGGGACTGAAAACACCGGGGAGCTGTTTTTT.

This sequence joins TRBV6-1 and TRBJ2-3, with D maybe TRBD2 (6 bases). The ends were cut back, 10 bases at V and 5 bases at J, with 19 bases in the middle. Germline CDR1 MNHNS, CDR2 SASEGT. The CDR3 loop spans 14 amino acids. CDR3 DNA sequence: TGTGCCAAAATAAACCCCGGGGGAGGAGATACGCAGTATTTT. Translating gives CAKINPGGGDTQYF.